Shown below are 23 T cell receptor beta chains from a single sample sequenced in a study of cytomegalovirus exposure and HLA in healthy donors. The study ran its PCR with 60 Vbeta and 13 Jbeta primers. Only in-frame clones appear in the TCRdb table, and some are missing; sequencing was by immunoSEQ multiplex PCR. The sample shows more than 95,000 clones, roughly 80% of them seen only once. Sequencing input: PBMCs. The receptors stem from a woman aged 40-49 years in good health and CMV-seronegative.

The chain joins TRBV28 to TRBJ2-7; 9 bases are a match to TRBD1. The germline CDR1 and CDR2 sequences are MDHEN and SYDVKM. This CDR3 is 15 amino acids long. The junction had 7 bases not matched to a gene; V was cut back by 7 bases and J by 0 bases. For the CDR3, the DNA is TGTGCCAGCACCCTGGGGACAGGGAGCTCCTACGAGCAGTACTTC. This sequence encodes CASTLGTGSSYEQYF.

V gene TRBV5-1 combines with J gene TRBJ2-3; 7 positions agree with TRBD2. Unmatched junction bases numbered 8, after V lost 2 bases and J lost 5 bases. The CDR3 spans 15 residues. Germline V gene data show CDR1 as SGHRS and CDR2 as YFSETQ. The CDR3 DNA reads TGCGCCAGCAGCTTAACGGCGGGAGAGGTAGATACGCAGTATTTT. Encoded protein: CASSLTAGEVDTQYF.

J is TRBJ1-6 and V is TRBV4-1; 10 bases agree with TRBD1. Trimming removed 5 bases from V and 6 bases from J; junction bases left unmatched: 10. CDR1 MGHRA and CDR2 YSYEKL come from the germline V gene. CDR3 length: 17 residues. As DNA, the CDR3 is TGCGCCAGCAGCTTCCAACCGGGACAGGGGCGTAATTCACCCCTCCACTTT. Translated: CASSFQPGQGRNSPLHF.

The CDR3 nucleotides read TGTGCCAGCAGCTGGCGGGCGGCTAGCGGGAACACAGATACGCAGTATTTT. This gives the protein CASSWRAASGNTDTQYF. This chain uses TRBV11-1 with TRBJ2-3, with 9 bases aligning to TRBD2. V was clipped by 4 bases and J by 2 bases; unmatched bases: 10. Germline CDR1 and CDR2: SGHAT and FQDESV (reference sequence). The CDR3 covers 17 residues.

In this sample, this clone turned up once. The V call is TRBV28, the J call TRBJ2-6, with 11 bases aligning to TRBD1. The germline V gene has CDR1 MDHEN and CDR2 SYDVKM. V shed 1 base and J 4 bases; nucleotides not matched to a gene: 6. This CDR3 has 18 residues. CDR3 region: CASSLFRDRGSGANVLTF. The CDR3 region has the DNA TGTGCCAGCAGTTTATTCCGGGACAGGGGGTCAGGGGCCAACGTCCTGACTTTC.

The chain joins TRBV6-5 to TRBJ1-3; possibly TRBD1 for D (5 bases). V was pared by 6 bases and J by 4 bases, with 16 bases between. Germline V gene lookup returns CDR1 MNHEY and CDR2 SVGAGI. The CDR3 is 15 amino acids. The CDR3 region has the DNA TGTGCCAGCAGCCTTACCCCAGGGAGGGGAAACACCATATATTTT. It translates to CASSLTPGRGNTIYF.

This clone was observed a handful of times. Other DNA sequences from this sample encode an identical CDR3 as well. This chain connects TRBV27 to TRBJ2-2, with no clear D. The CDR3 spans 13 residues. Germline CDR1 is MNHEY and CDR2 is SMNVEV (reference sequence). V gave up 6 bases and J gave up 2 bases, with 7 bases separating them. The CDR3 loop reads CASSPLNTGELFF. In DNA form, the CDR3 reads TGTGCCAGCAGCCCACTTAACACCGGGGAGCTGTTTTTT.

The chain employs TRBV6-1 and TRBJ1-2, with TRBD1 matching 7 bases. Trimming cost V 4 bases and J 2 bases; bases outside gene matches: 13. The V gene's germline CDR1 is MNHNS and CDR2 SASEGT. The CDR3 has 17 residues. The chain's CDR3 is CASSAGLTGFGNYGYTF. CDR3 DNA sequence: TGTGCCAGCAGTGCCGGATTGACAGGGTTCGGAAACTATGGCTACACCTTC.

The V gene is TRBV6-5, the J gene TRBJ1-5; D uncertain. Trimming removed 0 bases from V and 7 bases from J, with 7 bases in between. This CDR3 is built from 13 residues. The V gene's germline CDR1 is MNHEY and CDR2 SVGAGI. CDR3 in DNA: TGTGCCAGCAGTTACTCGAAGGAGCAGCCCCAGCATTTT. Encoded protein: CASSYSKEQPQHF.

This chain joins TRBV28 and TRBJ2-5; 9 positions match TRBD2. The CDR3 runs to 14 residues. Germline values: CDR1 MDHEN, CDR2 SYDVKM. Trimming removed 11 bases from V and 6 bases from J; junction bases left unmatched: 13. The CDR3 here is CAAGGAGGSKTQYF. CDR3 coding DNA: TGTGCCGCCGGGGGAGCGGGAGGTTCGAAGACCCAGTACTTC.

CDR3 sequence reads: CASSQVAGGGEQFF. The CDR3 coding sequence is TGCGCCAGCAGCCAAGTGGCGGGAGGGGGTGAGCAGTTCTTC. The V and J genes are TRBV4-3 and TRBJ2-1, with 9 nucleotides matching TRBD2. This CDR3 spans 14 amino acids. Germline assignment: CDR1 LGHNA and CDR2 YSLEER. V trimming: 1 base; J trimming: 9 bases; junction bases outside the gene matches: 4.

The gene calls are TRBV28 and TRBJ2-7, with D possibly being TRBD1 (6 bases). The CDR3 consists of 14 residues. CDR1 and CDR2 (germline): MDHEN, SYDVKM. Trimming removed 5 bases from V and 3 bases from J, with 14 bases in between. The CDR3 reads CASSPGQSLYEQYF. DNA for the CDR3: TGTGCCAGCAGTCCAGGACAGTCTCTCTACGAGCAGTACTTC.

The chain carries TRBV27 and TRBJ1-6; 7 bases are a match to TRBD1. V dropped 3 bases and J dropped 9; count of bases not matched to a gene: 8. The CDR3 sequence is 15 residues long. The germline V gene encodes CDR1 MNHEY and CDR2 SMNVEV (reference sequence). CDR3 nucleotides: TGTGCCAGCAGTTTCGGTCTCGCAGGGGGTTCACCCCTCCACTTT. Its translation: CASSFGLAGGSPLHF.

The chain uses TRBV28 and TRBJ2-7, with 10 bases matching TRBD2. This CDR3 contains 15 residues. The V and J ends lost 5 bases and 2 bases, in that order; junction bases with no gene match: 6. The germline V gene has CDR1 MDHEN and CDR2 SYDVKM. In DNA form, the CDR3 reads TGTGCCAGCAGTACATACCTAGCGGGAGCCTACGAGCAGTACTTC. Its protein is CASSTYLAGAYEQYF.

This chain links TRBV29-1 with TRBJ2-3; 10 bases are shared with TRBD2. This CDR3 contains 15 residues. Germline CDR1 and CDR2: SQVTM and ANQGSEA. The V and J ends lost 5 bases and 2 bases, in that order; junction bases with no gene match: 7. In nucleotides, the CDR3 is TGCAGCGTTTTGGGACTAGCGAAGGCCACAGATACGCAGTATTTT. Protein sequence: CSVLGLAKATDTQYF.

The chain carries TRBV5-4 and TRBJ2-7; no clear D. This CDR3 spans 13 amino acids. V shed 2 bases and J shed 0 bases, with 6 bases lying between them. The germline V gene encodes CDR1 SGHNT and CDR2 YYREEE (reference sequence). This CDR3 is CASSFRSSYEQYF. DNA of the CDR3: TGTGCCAGCAGCTTCCGTAGCTCCTACGAGCAGTACTTC.

CDR3 region: CASSLDVATDTQYF. CDR3 nucleotides: TGTGCCAGCAGCTTAGATGTGGCCACAGATACGCAGTATTTT. The J gene is TRBJ2-3, the V gene TRBV11-3; D is uncertain. The CDR3 covers 14 residues. The ends were cut back, 0 bases at V and 2 bases at J, with 6 bases in the middle. Germline V gives CDR1 SGHNT, CDR2 YENEEA.

CDR3 sequence (DNA): TGTGCCAGCAGCTTAGGGTTAAGGAAACTAGCGGGAGAAAACGAGCAGTACTTC. Translating it yields CASSLGLRKLAGENEQYF. The chain carries TRBV7-2 and TRBJ2-7; TRBD2 agrees at 11 bases. After removal of 1 base from V and 5 bases from J, the junction contained 13 bases not matched to a gene. CDR3 length: 18 amino acids. Germline CDR1 and CDR2: SGHTA and FQGNSA.

This chain joins TRBV29-1 and TRBJ1-5, with TRBD1 matching 8 bases. Trimming at V came to 8 bases and at J to 0 bases, leaving 15 bases not matched to a gene. From germline, CDR1 is SQVTM and CDR2 ANQGSEA. CDR3 size: 17 residues. The CDR3 protein is CSSQGASETDSNQPQHF. The CDR3 DNA is TGCAGCTCCCAGGGGGCTTCTGAGACCGATAGCAATCAGCCCCAGCATTTT.

Written as DNA, the CDR3 is TGTGCCAGCAGTTTACAGGATAACTCAATCGGTGAGCAGTTCTTC. This sequence encodes CASSLQDNSIGEQFF. The gene calls are TRBV27 and TRBJ2-1; D unclear. The CDR3 contains 15 residues. Germline V CDR1 and CDR2: MNHEY, SMNVEV (reference sequence). Trimming left V 2 bases short and J 9 bases short, with 17 bases between.

The J gene is TRBJ2-7, the V gene TRBV7-8; 7 bases are shared with TRBD2. The CDR3 sequence is 15 residues long. The junction had 5 bases not matched to a gene; V was cut back by 1 base and J by 2 bases. The germline V gene has CDR1 SGHVS and CDR2 FQNEAQ. The CDR3: CASSLGRESAYEQYF. The CDR3 nucleotides are TGTGCCAGCAGCTTAGGGCGGGAGTCGGCCTACGAGCAGTACTTC.

The chain couples TRBV9 to TRBJ2-5; TRBD2 might be the D (6 bases). Germline values: CDR1 SGDLS, CDR2 YYNGEE. The V gene lost 4 bases and the J gene lost 11 bases, with 18 bases spanning the gap. The CDR3 extends over 13 amino acids. CDR3 nucleotide sequence: TGTGCCAGCAGCACAACGGGCGGGGCCGGGCAGTACTTC. Residues: CASSTTGGAGQYF.

This chain links TRBV7-9 with TRBJ2-2; 9 bases map to TRBD2. The ends lost 5 bases at V and 2 bases at J; junction bases unmatched: 6. This CDR3 comprises 16 residues. Germline CDR1 reads SEHNR; CDR2 reads FQNEAQ (reference sequence). The CDR3 loop is CASSPPSGTNTGELFF. Here the CDR3 DNA reads TGTGCCAGCAGCCCCCCTAGCGGGACTAACACCGGGGAGCTGTTTTTT.